This TCR beta chain is drawn from a study of blood T cells in healthy people across ages. Study-wide context: Template-switching capture recovered about one barcoded beta molecule per two T cells. Findings and limits, study-wide: As age increased, TCR beta diversity per million T cells fell in a roughly linear fashion.

A J-beta primer mix and a sample-barcoded 5' primer were used in a second PCR of roughly 7 to 12 cycles. TCRdb redid the calling of the 5' RACE reads with MiXCR, one entry per CDR3 protein. The sample holds about 1.8 million distinct CDR3 sequences, around 48% seen once. The table lists this clonotype with a few counts. Its antigen is as yet unknown. The CDR3 totals 16 residues. The trim removed 7 bases at V and 0 bases at J, leaving 6 bases unmatched. Germline V gives CDR1 MNHEY, CDR2 SVGEGT. The sample comprised blood. This clonotype was obtained from a woman between 40 and 50 years old in good health. This rearrangement joins TRBV6-2 or TRBV6-3 to TRBJ1-2, with 12 nucleotides matching TRBD1. The CDR3 loop is CASTGTGGFANYGYTF. CDR3 sequence (DNA): TGTGCCAGCACGGGGACAGGGGGCTTCGCTAACTATGGCTACACCTTC.